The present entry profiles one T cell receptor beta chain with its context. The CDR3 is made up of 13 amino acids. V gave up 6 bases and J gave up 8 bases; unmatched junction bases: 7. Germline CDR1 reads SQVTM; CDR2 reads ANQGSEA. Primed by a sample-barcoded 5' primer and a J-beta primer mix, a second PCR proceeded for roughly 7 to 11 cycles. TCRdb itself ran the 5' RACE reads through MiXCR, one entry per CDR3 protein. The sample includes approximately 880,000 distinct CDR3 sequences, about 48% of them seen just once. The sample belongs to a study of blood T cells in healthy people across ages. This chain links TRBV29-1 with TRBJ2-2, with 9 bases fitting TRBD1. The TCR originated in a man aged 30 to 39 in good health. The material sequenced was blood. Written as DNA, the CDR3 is TGCAGCGTAGGGACAGGGAGAGTAGGGGAGCTGTTTTTT. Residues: CSVGTGRVGELFF.